This T cell receptor beta chain came from a study of T cell responses to AZD1222 COVID-19 vaccine. Profiled with immunoSEQ multiplex PCR; TCRdb holds only in-frame clones, not every one. The table has around 89,000 clones, 70% to 90% seen once. The germline gives CDR1 ENHRY, CDR2 SYGVKD. V shed 10 bases, J shed 3 bases, and the junction held 8 bases outside the gene matches. The CDR3 length is 14 residues. The V gene is TRBV10-3, the J gene TRBJ2-1, with 8 bases lining up with TRBD1. The TCR was taken from an adult who received the AZD1222 COVID-19 vaccine. The sequencing here drew on peripheral blood, taken 28 days after the second AZD1222 dose. CDR3 in DNA: TGTGCCACCAGAACCGGGACAGGCTACAATGAGCAGTTCTTC. Translating it yields CATRTGTGYNEQFF.